The 28 T cell receptor beta chains below were found in one sample sequenced in a study of blood T cell repertoires in COVID-19. This table comes from immunoSEQ multiplex PCR, and its TCRdb copy is limited to in-frame clones, with some not included. Among about 140,000 clones listed, almost 80% were seen once. Sequencing was carried out using PBMCs or T cells enriched from blood (not recorded which). Receptors were obtained from a woman between 45 and 60 years old who had recovered from COVID-19.

V is TRBV28 and J is TRBJ2-1; the match to TRBD2 covers 10 bases. V dropped 6 bases and J dropped 9; count of bases not matched to a gene: 5. Germline-derived CDR1 and CDR2 are MDHEN and SYDVKM. The CDR3 consists of 13 residues. As DNA, the CDR3 is TGTGCCAGCAGCCGTGGACTAGCGGCTGAGCAGTTCTTC. Encoded protein: CASSRGLAAEQFF.

This clone was recorded many times. The chain employs TRBV4-1 and TRBJ2-7, with 7 bases identical to TRBD1. With 2 bases clipped from V and 2 bases from J, the junction kept 6 bases outside the gene matches. Per germline, CDR1 MGHRA and CDR2 YSYEKL. The CDR3 covers 15 residues. The CDR3 DNA sequence: TGCGCCAGCAGCCAACCCGACAGGGTGCCCTACGAGCAGTACTTC. Encoded protein: CASSQPDRVPYEQYF.

The J gene is TRBJ1-3, the V gene TRBV28; 7 positions match TRBD1. The CDR3 length is 14 residues. Trimming at V came to 5 bases and at J to 4 bases, leaving 5 bases not matched to a gene. CDR1 and CDR2 (germline): MDHEN, SYDVKM. This chain's CDR3 is CASSTTGVGNTIYF. The CDR3 DNA follows: TGTGCCAGCAGTACTACAGGGGTCGGAAACACCATATATTTT.

V gene TRBV27 combines with J gene TRBJ1-2; D call uncertain. Germline V gene lookup returns CDR1 MNHEY and CDR2 SMNVEV (reference sequence). This CDR3 has 14 residues. V was trimmed by 6 bases and J by 2 bases, leaving 13 bases between them. CDR3: CASSSRRSNYGYTF. DNA for the CDR3: TGTGCCAGCAGCTCGAGACGGAGCAACTATGGCTACACCTTC.

The rearrangement joins TRBV7-9 to TRBJ1-1, with no clear D. CDR1 and CDR2 (germline): SEHNR, FQNEAQ (reference sequence). This CDR3 is built from 19 residues. V was trimmed by 2 bases and J by 0 bases, leaving 22 bases between them. The DNA of the CDR3 is TGTGCCAGCAGCTTACTTAACCTTATTGGGGAGGTGATGAACACTGAAGCTTTCTTT. Translation gives CASSLLNLIGEVMNTEAFF.

This clone was seen only once. This chain uses TRBV5-1 with TRBJ2-7; 11 bases map to TRBD2. The germline gives CDR1 SGHRS, CDR2 YFSETQ. Losses at the gene ends were 5 bases for V and 2 bases for J; bases not matched to a gene: 9. This CDR3 spans 16 amino acids. CDR3 nucleotides: TGCGCCAGCAGATTTAATAGCGGGAGGGCCGCCTACGAGCAGTACTTC. This codes for CASRFNSGRAAYEQYF.

This rearrangement joins TRBV27 to TRBJ1-4; a weak D match, TRBD1 (5 bases). V was shortened by 6 bases and J by 8 bases, with 16 bases between the two germline ends. CDR1 is MNHEY and CDR2 is SMNVEV in the germline V gene (reference sequence). The CDR3 runs to 14 residues. CDR3 sequence reads: CASRGVAGGEKLFF. As DNA, the CDR3 is TGTGCCAGCAGGGGGGTCGCGGGAGGAGAAAAACTGTTTTTT.

The rearrangement links TRBV27 to TRBJ2-1; 8 positions agree with TRBD2. V was clipped by 2 bases and J by 10 bases; unmatched bases: 10. This CDR3 region has 15 residues. In germline, CDR1 is MNHEY, CDR2 SMNVEV (reference sequence). The CDR3 DNA follows: TGTGCCAGCAGTTTAGGGGCGGGAGGCCCCGGGGAGCAGTTCTTC. Encoded protein: CASSLGAGGPGEQFF.

The chain carries TRBV30 and TRBJ2-7; tentatively, D is TRBD1 (6 bases). CDR3 size: 14 residues. V shed 4 bases and J shed 0 bases, with 13 bases lying between them. The V gene's germline CDR1 is GTSNPN and CDR2 SVGIG (reference sequence). CDR3 sequence (DNA): TGTGCCTGGACTTCCGGGACACCCTCCTACGAGCAGTACTTC. Translating gives CAWTSGTPSYEQYF.

The chain has TRBV5-1 and TRBJ2-2; TRBD2 agrees at 7 bases. CDR1 and CDR2 from the germline V gene are SGHRS and YFSETQ. The CDR3 extends over 16 amino acids. J was trimmed by 4 bases and V by 5 bases; bases with no gene match: 11. The CDR3 nucleotides are TGCGCCAGCAGTCTGGGGAGGGGTGCCAGCACCGGGGAGCTGTTTTTT. This encodes CASSLGRGASTGELFF.

CDR3 sequence: CASRQGVSTDTQYF. The CDR3 nucleotides read TGTGCCAGCAGGCAGGGGGTCAGCACAGATACGCAGTATTTT. The chain couples TRBV2 to TRBJ2-3; 7 bases map to TRBD1. Germline CDR1 SNHLY, CDR2 FYNNEI. With V trimmed by 6 bases and J by 0 bases, 3 bases remained unmatched. CDR3 length: 14 residues.

The chain couples TRBV14 to TRBJ1-3, with unresolved D. This CDR3 has 13 residues. V was shortened by 0 bases and J by 9 bases, with 9 bases between the two germline ends. The germline gives CDR1 SGHDN, CDR2 FVKESK. This CDR3 reads CASSQDRSTTIYF. In nucleotides, the CDR3 is TGTGCCAGCAGCCAAGATCGGTCTACCACCATATATTTT.

This sequence joins TRBV24-1 and TRBJ2-5, with 7 positions matching TRBD1. V was clipped by 6 bases and J by 2 bases; unmatched bases: 5. The CDR3 consists of 14 residues. The germline gives CDR1 KGHDR, CDR2 SFDVKD. CDR3 sequence reads: CATSTGAVQETQYF. CDR3 coding DNA: TGTGCCACCAGTACAGGGGCGGTTCAAGAGACCCAGTACTTC.

The chain links TRBV7-9 to TRBJ2-1, with D possibly matching TRBD1 (6 bases). The V end lost 1 base, the J end lost 16 bases, and 11 bases lay between the germline ends. Germline-derived CDR1 and CDR2 are SEHNR and FQNEAQ (reference sequence). The CDR3 has 11 amino acids. The CDR3 DNA reads TGTGCCAGCAGCTTAGGAGCAGGGGCTTTCTTC. Amino acids: CASSLGAGAFF.

V usage is TRBV25-1 and J usage is TRBJ1-6; the D gene is possibly TRBD1 (5 bases). The CDR3 length is 16 residues. The germline CDR1 and CDR2 sequences are MGHDK and SYGVNS. Trimming pared 2 bases from V and 2 bases from J, leaving 10 bases between. CDR3 residues: CASSERGTAYNSPLHF. The CDR3 DNA reads TGTGCCAGCAGTGAAAGGGGAACGGCCTATAATTCACCCCTCCACTTT.

The table lists this clone with a count of one. The chain uses TRBV18 and TRBJ1-5, with 7 positions matching TRBD1. The germline gives CDR1 KGHSH, CDR2 LQKENI. The CDR3 is 16 residues long. The V segment lost 3 bases and the J segment 3 bases; nucleotides outside the gene matches: 8. The CDR3 nucleotides read TGTGCCAGCTCACCGGGACAGACGTCCCTCAATCAGCCCCAGCATTTT. Encoded protein: CASSPGQTSLNQPQHF.

The chain uses TRBV6-5 and TRBJ2-7; D is possibly TRBD1 (7 bases). Trimming stripped 2 bases from V and 2 bases from J, with 13 bases between. This CDR3 is 15 amino acids long. Germline CDR1 and CDR2: MNHEY and SVGAGI. The CDR3 sequence: CASSYQGGSAYEQYF. In nucleotides, the CDR3 is TGTGCCAGCAGTTACCAGGGGGGATCGGCCTACGAGCAGTACTTC.

This clone was seen only a few times. The J gene is TRBJ2-7, the V gene TRBV4-2, with D perhaps TRBD1 (6 bases). The CDR3 extends over 14 amino acids. Trimming removed 1 base at V and 2 bases at J, with 9 bases between. From germline, CDR1 is LGHNA and CDR2 YNFKEQ. CDR3 DNA sequence: TGTGCCAGCAGCCAAGTGGCAGGGGCCTACGAGCAGTACTTC. Protein: CASSQVAGAYEQYF.

The J gene is TRBJ2-1, the V gene TRBV5-1, with 8 positions matching TRBD1. This CDR3 comprises 15 residues. The J segment lost 5 bases and the V segment lost 1 base, leaving 5 bases of the junction unmatched. Germline lookup yields CDR1 SGHRS and CDR2 YFSETQ. The CDR3 DNA reads as TGCGCCAGCAGCTTGAGGGACAGGCGCAACAATGAGCAGTTCTTC. It yields the protein CASSLRDRRNNEQFF.

Ten or more counts support this clone. The CDR3 nucleotides are TGTGCCAGCACCCTTCCCTGGGGCGGCACTGAAGCTTTCTTT. It translates to CASTLPWGGTEAFF. V is TRBV28 and J is TRBJ1-1, with D possibly TRBD1 on 5 matching bases. CDR1 MDHEN and CDR2 SYDVKM come from the germline V gene. The CDR3 totals 14 residues. V was clipped by 7 bases and J by 4 bases, with 16 bases between them.

The chain combines TRBV3-1 (or the pseudogene TRBV3-2) with TRBJ1-4; possible D gene TRBD1, 6 bases. Germline CDR1 LGHDT, CDR2 YNNKEL (reference sequence). This CDR3 contains 15 residues. V lost 1 base and J lost 6, with 12 bases in between. The DNA for the CDR3 is TGTGCCAGCAGCCAAGGACAGGTTGGGGATGAAAAACTGTTTTTT. Its protein is CASSQGQVGDEKLFF.

This chain links TRBV19 with TRBJ1-4; no clear D. Looked up from germline, CDR1 is LNHDA and CDR2 is SQIVND (reference sequence). This CDR3 contains 12 residues. V dropped 4 bases and J dropped 8 bases, with 8 bases sitting between them. CDR3 bases: TGTGCCAGTAGTAACCTAGGCGAAAAACTGTTTTTT. Protein sequence: CASSNLGEKLFF.

The chain has TRBV14 and TRBJ1-2; TRBD1 matches 9 bases. This CDR3 comprises 16 residues. V trimming: 2 bases; J trimming: 3 bases; junction bases outside the gene matches: 7. CDR1 and CDR2 from the germline V gene are SGHDN and FVKESK. The CDR3 spells CASSQRLGQGDYGYTF. Written as DNA, the CDR3 is TGTGCCAGCAGCCAAAGATTGGGACAGGGTGACTATGGCTACACCTTC.

The chain employs TRBV4-1 and TRBJ1-4, with D perhaps TRBD1 (5 bases). V lost 0 bases, J lost 15 bases, and 14 bases lay in between. Germline CDR1 reads MGHRA; CDR2 reads YSYEKL. The CDR3 extends over 13 amino acids. CDR3 region: CASSQDPTAGVFF. The DNA for the CDR3 is TGCGCCAGCAGCCAAGATCCGACAGCGGGGGTGTTTTTT.

V usage is TRBV4-2 and J usage is TRBJ1-5, with D unresolved. The V end lost 1 base, the J end lost 4 bases, and 8 bases lay between the germline ends. The CDR3 contains 14 residues. In germline, CDR1 is LGHNA, CDR2 YNFKEQ. The CDR3 reads CASSQVGSNQPQHF. The CDR3, as DNA: TGTGCCAGCAGCCAAGTTGGGAGTAATCAGCCCCAGCATTTT.

Here the CDR3 reads CASSSTSKMNTGELFF. CDR3 in DNA: TGTGCCAGCAGCTCCACCAGTAAAATGAACACCGGGGAGCTGTTTTTT. The chain recombines TRBV7-3 with TRBJ2-2; D not resolved. The CDR3 runs 16 residues. Germline-derived CDR1 and CDR2 are SGHTA and FQGTGA. The V end was cut by 4 bases, the J end by 1 base, with 13 bases between.

The V and J genes are TRBV7-9 and TRBJ1-1; perhaps TRBD1 as D (5 bases). The CDR3 has 14 residues. Trimming left V 2 bases short and J 5 bases short, with 12 bases between. Germline values: CDR1 SEHNR, CDR2 FQNEAQ (reference sequence). Here the CDR3 reads CASSLTLGGTEAFF. The CDR3, as DNA: TGTGCCAGCAGCTTAACTCTCGGGGGGACTGAAGCTTTCTTT.

The gene calls are TRBV7-2 and TRBJ2-3; weak D call: TRBD2 (7 bases). Trimming removed 4 bases from V and 0 bases from J, with 23 bases in between. The CDR3 has 19 residues. Germline CDR1 and CDR2: SGHTA and FQGNSA. CDR3 nucleotides: TGTGCCAGCAGCTCCGATACTGCGGGGGCGTACTTTAGCACAGATACGCAGTATTTT. Protein product: CASSSDTAGAYFSTDTQYF.